Listed below are T cell receptor beta chains from one sample, sequenced in a study of regulatory T cells in long-lasting Graves disease. TCRdb reanalysed the multiplex PCR reads using MiXCR and keeps one entry per CDR3 protein. Counted here are about 420,000 distinct CDR3 sequences, roughly 17% occurring once; the ten biggest clones make up around 23%. These data also featured in a second study, about T cells in Graves' hyperthyroidism and ophthalmopathy.

Sequenced here: peripheral blood mononuclear cells (PBMCs), sampled at new diagnosis, from a patient treated with antithyroid drugs. The receptors stem from a woman in her late teens or twenties with Graves disease. CDR3s include the opening cysteine and the closing phenylalanine or tryptophan.

cdr3_aa j_call v_call
CASSVAGDTEAFF TRBJ1-1 TRBV9
CASTSMAGANVLTF TRBJ2-6 TRBV28
CASRRWEVHNEQFF TRBJ2-1 TRBV5-4
CASSQDVRRGLSTDTQYF TRBJ2-3 TRBV14
CASRADGGQPQHF TRBJ1-5 TRBV2
CASSSPDREQYF TRBJ2-7 TRBV7-2
CASSRGPQGVNTEAFF TRBJ1-1 TRBV9
CASSLGLAGEADTQYF TRBJ2-3 TRBV12-3/TRBV12-4
CASSSKVLDYNEQFF TRBJ2-1 TRBV7-2
CASSFFTGGRNTGELFF TRBJ2-2 TRBV11-2
CAWSPQAMSEQYF TRBJ2-7 TRBV30
CASSFRTGMNTEAFF TRBJ1-1 TRBV28
CASSLGRLAETQYF TRBJ2-5 TRBV5-1
CAWSVWGNIQYF TRBJ2-4 TRBV30
CASSLVLARSYNEQFF TRBJ2-1 TRBV7-2
CASSFVASGRPQETQYF TRBJ2-5 TRBV12-3/TRBV12-4
CASSEDGADTEAFF TRBJ1-1 TRBV2
CASSLVSGRGAVGYTF TRBJ1-2 TRBV7-2
CRSGDTQYF TRBJ2-3 TRBV20-1
CASIPEGREKLFF TRBJ1-4 TRBV30
CASRTGTGKETQYF TRBJ2-5 TRBV6-1
CASSLLGAYTDTQYF TRBJ2-3 TRBV28
CASSPGKDTDTQYF TRBJ2-3 TRBV7-3
CASSRSPVGYEQYF TRBJ2-7 TRBV3-1
CASSGWSSGANVLTF TRBJ2-6 TRBV2
CASSPTSGIRRTQYF TRBJ2-3 TRBV6-1
CASSVETRDSPLHF TRBJ1-6 TRBV4-1
CASSFPAGVRGGELFF TRBJ2-2 TRBV12-3/TRBV12-4
CASSQERLAGGLSNEQFF TRBJ2-1 TRBV4-1
CASKEQGPTNEKLFF TRBJ1-4 TRBV2
CASSERHTRNTEAFF TRBJ1-1 TRBV5-4
CASGTAGNTIYF TRBJ1-3 TRBV28
CASSYSPSRAFETQYF TRBJ2-5 TRBV6-2/TRBV6-3
CSARVGTSHQETQYF TRBJ2-5 TRBV20-1
CAWSVPPGGYIQYF TRBJ2-4 TRBV30
CASSSDRDSYNEQFF TRBJ2-1 TRBV12-3/TRBV12-4
CASSQTSGGNGEQFF TRBJ2-1 TRBV19
CASSYYRGLGGYTF TRBJ1-2 TRBV6-5
CAWSVLSADGYTF TRBJ1-2 TRBV30
CASRGQLGGNEQFF TRBJ2-1 TRBV6-1
CASSESGYNTGELFF TRBJ2-2 TRBV25-1
CASSLSSGTGTQYF TRBJ2-3 TRBV27
CASSVIGRDNEQFF TRBJ2-1 TRBV9
CASSDVGSTPDTQYF TRBJ2-3 TRBV6-1
CASSSSGVGSPLHF TRBJ1-6 TRBV7-3
CASSQDSVGRGQYF TRBJ2-7 TRBV3-1
CASSLLPGQETQYF TRBJ2-5 TRBV28
CASRTGANEQFF TRBJ2-1 TRBV25-1
CASSFPGTVGNTIYF TRBJ1-3 TRBV28
CASKVVGTGGSYEQYF TRBJ2-7 TRBV5-1
CASSDPPPGEYEQYF TRBJ2-7 TRBV6-1
CASSSQAYNEQFF TRBJ2-1 TRBV11-3
CASSSEGSYEQYF TRBJ2-7 TRBV18
CASSLNAYTGELFF TRBJ2-2 TRBV12-3/TRBV12-4
CASSLRGYGTEAFF TRBJ1-1 TRBV7-2
CASSPDSDKLFF TRBJ1-4 TRBV18